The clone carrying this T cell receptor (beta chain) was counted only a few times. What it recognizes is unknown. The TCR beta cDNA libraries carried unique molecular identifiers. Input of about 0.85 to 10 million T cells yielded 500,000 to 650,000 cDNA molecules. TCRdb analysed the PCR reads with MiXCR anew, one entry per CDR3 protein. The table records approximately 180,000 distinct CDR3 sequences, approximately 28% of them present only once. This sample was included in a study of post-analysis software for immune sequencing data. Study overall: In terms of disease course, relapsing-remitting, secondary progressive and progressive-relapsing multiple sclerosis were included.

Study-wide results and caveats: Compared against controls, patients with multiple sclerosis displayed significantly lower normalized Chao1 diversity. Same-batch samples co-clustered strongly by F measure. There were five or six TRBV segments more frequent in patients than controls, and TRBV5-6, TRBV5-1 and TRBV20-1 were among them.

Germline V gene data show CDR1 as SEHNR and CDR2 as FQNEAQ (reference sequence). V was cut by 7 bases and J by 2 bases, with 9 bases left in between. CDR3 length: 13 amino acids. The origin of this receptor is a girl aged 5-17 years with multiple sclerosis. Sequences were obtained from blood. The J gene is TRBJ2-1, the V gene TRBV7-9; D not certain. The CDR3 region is CASTNQPYNEQFF. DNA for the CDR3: TGTGCCAGCACCAACCAACCCTACAATGAGCAGTTCTTC.